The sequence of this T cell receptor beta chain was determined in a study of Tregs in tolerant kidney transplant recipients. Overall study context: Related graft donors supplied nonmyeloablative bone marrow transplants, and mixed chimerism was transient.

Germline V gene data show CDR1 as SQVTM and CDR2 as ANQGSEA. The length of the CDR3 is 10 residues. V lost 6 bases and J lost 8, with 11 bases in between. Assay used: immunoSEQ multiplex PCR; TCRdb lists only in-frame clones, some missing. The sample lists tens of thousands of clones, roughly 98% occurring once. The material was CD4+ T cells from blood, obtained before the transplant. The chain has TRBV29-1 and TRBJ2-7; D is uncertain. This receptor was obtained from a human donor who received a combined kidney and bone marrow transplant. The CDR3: CSVPTTKQYF. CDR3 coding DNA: TGCAGCGTCCCAACGACAAAGCAGTACTTC.